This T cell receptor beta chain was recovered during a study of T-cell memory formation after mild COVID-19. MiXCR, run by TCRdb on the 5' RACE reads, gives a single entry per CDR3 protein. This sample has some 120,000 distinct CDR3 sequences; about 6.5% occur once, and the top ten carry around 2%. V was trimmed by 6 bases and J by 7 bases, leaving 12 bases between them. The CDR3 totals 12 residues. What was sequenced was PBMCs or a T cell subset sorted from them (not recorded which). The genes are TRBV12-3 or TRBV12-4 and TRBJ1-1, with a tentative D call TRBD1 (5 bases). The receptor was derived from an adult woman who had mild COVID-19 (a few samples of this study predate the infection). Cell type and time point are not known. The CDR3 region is CASRQGYSEAFF. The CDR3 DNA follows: TGTGCCAGCAGGCAGGGATATAGTGAAGCTTTCTTT.